The 14 T cell receptor beta chains presented below share a single source sample, sequenced in a study of cytomegalovirus exposure and HLA in healthy donors. The PCR had 60 Vbeta and 13 Jbeta primers. The assay was immunoSEQ multiplex PCR, and TCRdb's table has in-frame clones only and misses some. The sample lists about 180,000 clones, approximately 73% occurring once. The material sequenced was PBMCs. The receptor set was obtained from a woman aged 25 to 45 in good health and CMV-seropositive.

The rearrangement links TRBV7-9 to TRBJ2-7; D is perhaps TRBD1 (5 bases). CDR1 and CDR2 from the germline V gene are SEHNR and FQNEAQ (reference sequence). V dropped 5 bases and J dropped 3 bases, with 8 bases sitting between them. The CDR3 loop spans 12 amino acids. CDR3 region: CASSEQGYEQYF. CDR3 nucleotide sequence: TGTGCCAGCAGCGAGCAGGGCTACGAGCAGTACTTC.

This chain uses TRBV11-2 with TRBJ2-6; D is ambiguous. This CDR3 is 17 amino acids long. The germline V gene encodes CDR1 SGHAT and CDR2 FQNNGV. Trimming removed 5 bases at V and 0 bases at J, with 14 bases between. The CDR3 nucleotides are TGTGCCAGCAGCCCCCACGGTTTCTACTCTGGGGCCAACGTCCTGACTTTC. It specifies CASSPHGFYSGANVLTF.

This clone was detected only once. V is TRBV27 and J is TRBJ2-3; D might be TRBD2 (7 bases). Germline lookup yields CDR1 MNHEY and CDR2 SMNVEV (reference sequence). Between the trimmed V and J ends, which lost 2 bases and 5 bases, there was a span of 11 bases. The length of the CDR3 is 14 residues. Here the CDR3 DNA reads TGTGCCAGCAGTTTAAGGGGGGGCGTAGATACGCAGTATTTT. It yields the protein CASSLRGGVDTQYF.

The chain combines TRBV6-6 with TRBJ2-5, with a weak D call TRBD1 (5 bases). V shed 8 bases and J shed 5 bases, with 12 bases lying between them. This CDR3 contains 12 residues. Looked up from germline, CDR1 is MNHNY and CDR2 is SVGAGI (reference sequence). CDR3: CASGHTSETQYF. The CDR3 nucleotides are TGTGCCAGCGGACACACGTCGGAGACCCAGTACTTC.

This clone occurred once. This chain uses TRBV6-1 with TRBJ2-5; D possibly corresponds to TRBD2 (5 bases). Judging by the DNA end, TRBJ2-7 fits better; the J call may be wrong. The CDR3 consists of 13 residues. Germline CDR1 is MNHNS and CDR2 is SASEGT. CDR3 sequence reads: CASSAEAGYEQYF. In DNA, the CDR3 is TGTGCCAGCAGTGCGGAGGCCGGTTACGAGCAGTACTTC.

This chain links TRBV27 with TRBJ2-7; 8 bases align to TRBD1. This CDR3 spans 14 amino acids. Germline values: CDR1 MNHEY, CDR2 SMNVEV (reference sequence). Trimming took 7 bases from V and 0 from J; bases not matched to a gene: 5. The CDR3 coding sequence is TGTGCCAGCAAAGGGCAGGGGGCCTCCTACGAGCAGTACTTC. Protein sequence: CASKGQGASYEQYF.

The chain employs TRBV4-3 and TRBJ2-5, with 7 bases lining up with TRBD2. The V gene end was trimmed by 2 bases and the J gene end by 1 base; junction bases not matched to a gene: 4. Germline CDR1 LGHNA, CDR2 YSLEER. The CDR3 contains 15 residues. DNA of the CDR3: TGCGCCAGCAGCCAACAGGGAGGGTTCCAAGAGACCCAGTACTTC. Residues: CASSQQGGFQETQYF.

The chain couples TRBV4-3 to TRBJ1-6; the D gene is possibly TRBD1 (5 bases). The V end lost 0 bases, the J end lost 4 bases, and 7 bases lay between the germline ends. Germline V gene sequence: CDR1 LGHNA, CDR2 YSLEER. The CDR3 consists of 15 residues. The CDR3 is CASSQDQGYNSPLHF. CDR3 nucleotide sequence: TGCGCCAGCAGCCAAGATCAGGGTTATAATTCACCCCTCCACTTT.

The CDR3 sequence is CASRMVGGSSYNEQFF. CDR3 bases: TGTGCCAGCAGGATGGTGGGGGGAAGCTCCTACAATGAGCAGTTCTTC. V and J are TRBV5-5 and TRBJ2-1; maybe TRBD2 (6 bases). The ends were cut back, 5 bases at V and 0 bases at J, with 15 bases in the middle. The CDR3 is 16 amino acids. The V gene's germline CDR1 is SGHKS and CDR2 YYEKEE (reference sequence). Based on the CDR3 plus reference TRBV5-5 and TRBJ2-1, the full variable domain is DAGVTQSPTHLIKTRGQQVTLRCSPISGHKSVSWYQQVLGQGPQFIFQYYEKEERGRGNFPDRFSARQFPNYSSELNVNALLLGDSALYLCASRMVGGSSYNEQFFGPGTRLTVL.

This clone appeared a few times. V is TRBV5-1 and J is TRBJ2-7; 8 bases align to TRBD2. Trimming took 4 bases from V and 3 from J; bases not matched to a gene: 15. Germline loops: CDR1 SGHRS, CDR2 YFSETQ. The CDR3 runs to 17 residues. CDR3 nucleotides: TGCGCCAGCAGCCACGTTAAACCGGGACTAGAGCTCTACGAGCAGTACTTC. Its translation: CASSHVKPGLELYEQYF.

On this clone itself: This same CDR3 is encoded by further DNA sequences in the sample. The gene calls are TRBV5-1 and TRBJ2-1; D gene ambiguous. The CDR3 has 14 residues. Trimming removed 1 base from V and 0 bases from J, with 5 bases in between. The V gene's germline CDR1 is SGHRS and CDR2 YFSETQ. This CDR3 reads CASSLPSSYNEQFF. CDR3 in DNA: TGCGCCAGCAGCTTGCCCAGCTCCTACAATGAGCAGTTCTTC. Supplemented by reference TRBV5-1 and TRBJ2-1, the full variable domain reads KAGVTQTPRYLIKTRGQQVTLSCSPISGHRSVSWYQQTPGQGLQFLFEYFSETQRNKGNFPGRFSGRQFSNSRSEMNVSTLELGDSALYLCASSLPSSYNEQFFGPGTRLTVL.

The chain uses TRBV7-6 and TRBJ2-7; 8 bases align to TRBD1. V dropped 4 bases and J dropped 3; count of bases not matched to a gene: 8. Germline V CDR1 and CDR2: SGHVS, FNYEAQ. CDR3 size: 15 residues. CDR3 protein: CASSSNSGGNYEQYF. CDR3 DNA sequence: TGTGCCAGCAGCTCGAATTCAGGGGGCAACTACGAGCAGTACTTC.

This clone was seen only a few times. V gene TRBV7-2 combines with J gene TRBJ2-7; a possible D gene is TRBD1 (6 bases). The germline V gene encodes CDR1 SGHTA and CDR2 FQGNSA. Trimming removed 4 bases from V and 3 bases from J, with 13 bases in between. This CDR3 has 14 amino acids. CDR3 bases: TGTGCCAGCAGCTCCCCCAACAGGGTCTACGAGCAGTACTTC. It translates to CASSSPNRVYEQYF.

The V gene is TRBV6-1, the J gene TRBJ2-3, with 10 bases that match TRBD2. J gave up 0 bases and V 4 bases, and 7 bases lay outside the gene matches. The CDR3 runs 17 residues. Germline V lookup: CDR1 MNHNS, CDR2 SASEGT. The CDR3 is CASSVSRLAGSTDTQYF. The CDR3 DNA sequence: TGTGCCAGCAGTGTCAGCAGACTAGCGGGCAGCACAGATACGCAGTATTTT.